This T cell receptor (beta chain) is from a study of identifying expanded T cells in peripheral blood. Whole-study results and caveats: Over approximately two and four weeks, about 15 and 18 clones changed, versus roughly 1.2 between replicates. Variance in clone template counts between roughly two-week samples significantly increased with total template count across all healthy donors.

Libraries were prepared by immunoSEQ multiplex PCR; TCRdb keeps only in-frame clonotypes and omits some of them. The table includes approximately 85,000 clones, 84% detected once. Trimming pared 1 base from V and 4 bases from J, leaving 5 bases between. The CDR3 is 12 amino acids. Germline lookup yields CDR1 SGHAT and CDR2 FQNNGV. No infections or other immune events were documented during collection. As regards this clone: The antigen is unknown. Different DNA sequences within this sample yield the same CDR3.

V gene TRBV11-2 combines with J gene TRBJ2-7, with no clear D. The specimen was blood. The clonotype comes from a person between 18 and 69 years old in good health. The CDR3 spells CASSLARYEQYF. The CDR3 nucleotides are TGTGCCAGCAGCTTAGCAAGATACGAGCAGTACTTC.